The present TCR beta chain was sequenced within a study of blood T cell repertoires in COVID-19. The wider study: Italy, Spain and the United States were the sources of the convalescent and acute COVID-19 samples. Sources were T cells, B-cell-depleted T cells, or PBMCs; the material itself was cDNA or gDNA.

Under the authors' procedure: Using reference gene primer amplification, nucleated cell counts were estimated. Data came from immunoSEQ multiplex PCR; TCRdb stores just in-frame clones and leaves some out. V and J calls and clone size are those listed in that table; D and trimming were worked out from the DNA. Of around 120,000 clones detected, roughly 80% appear once; the ten largest clones hold around 25%. The germline gives CDR1 SEHNR, CDR2 FQNEAQ (reference sequence). This CDR3 is 17 amino acids long. V dropped 2 bases and J dropped 8; count of bases not matched to a gene: 11. The gene calls are TRBV7-9 and TRBJ2-1, with TRBD2 matching 11 bases. The receptor was isolated from a human donor in a cohort sampled during active COVID-19. The sequencing input was peripheral blood. The CDR3 protein is CASSLSLVAGGRDEQFF. The CDR3 DNA is TGTGCCAGCAGCTTAAGTCTCGTAGCGGGGGGGCGTGATGAGCAGTTCTTC.